Listed here are 2 T cell receptor beta chains from one sample, sequenced in a study of cytomegalovirus exposure and HLA in healthy donors. Libraries were prepared by immunoSEQ multiplex PCR; TCRdb keeps only in-frame clonotypes and omits some of them. The data show about 170,000 clones, with over 85% seen just once and 4% to 5% held by the top ten. Source material: PBMCs. Receptors originate from a man younger than 35 in good health and CMV-seropositive.

This chain uses TRBV7-9 with TRBJ1-3; weak D call: TRBD1 (6 bases). V lost 5 bases to trimming and J lost 2 bases, with 19 bases between them. The CDR3 length is 17 residues. Germline V CDR1 and CDR2: SEHNR, FQNEAQ (reference sequence). The CDR3 DNA reads TGTGCCAGCAGCCCCTGGGGGGGCGGAGCCCCTGGAAACACCATATATTTT. Amino acids: CASSPWGGGAPGNTIYF.

This chain links TRBV25-1 with TRBJ1-1, with D possibly being TRBD1 (5 bases). Germline-derived CDR1 and CDR2 are MGHDK and SYGVNS. The CDR3 length is 16 residues. The V gene lost 8 bases and the J gene lost 3 bases, with 22 bases spanning the gap. CDR3 in amino acids: CASCPGPRGRDTEAFF. The CDR3 DNA reads TGTGCCAGCTGTCCGGGACCGCGGGGTCGTGACACTGAAGCTTTCTTT.